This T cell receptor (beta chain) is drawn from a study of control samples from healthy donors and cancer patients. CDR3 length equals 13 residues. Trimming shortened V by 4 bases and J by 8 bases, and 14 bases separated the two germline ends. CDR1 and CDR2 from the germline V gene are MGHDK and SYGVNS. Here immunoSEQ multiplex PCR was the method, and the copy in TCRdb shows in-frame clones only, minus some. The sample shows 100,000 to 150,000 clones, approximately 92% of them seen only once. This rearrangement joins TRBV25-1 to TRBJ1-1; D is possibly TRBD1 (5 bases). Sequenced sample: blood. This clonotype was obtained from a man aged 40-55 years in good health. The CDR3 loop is CASSGLGGAEAFF. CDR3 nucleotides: TGTGCCAGCAGTGGCCTGGGCGGGGCGGAAGCTTTCTTT.